The TCR beta chain under discussion was sequenced for a study of blood T cell repertoires in COVID-19. Study-wide background: Spain, Italy and the United States supplied samples that represented acute and convalescent COVID-19. The cDNA or gDNA used as material had been derived from T cells, B-cell-depleted T cells, or PBMCs.

How the authors handled the data: Using reference gene primer amplification, nucleated cell counts were estimated. The repertoire was sequenced with immunoSEQ multiplex PCR; TCRdb's copy has only in-frame clones and lacks some. V, J and clone size derive from that table, while D and trimming were established from the DNA sequence. The data show approximately 140,000 clones, 84% seen once. This CDR3 has 15 amino acids. The V and J ends lost 4 bases and 0 bases, in that order; junction bases with no gene match: 6. CDR1 is SGHNT, CDR2 YYREEE, per germline (reference sequence). The chain recombines TRBV5-4 with TRBJ1-1, with TRBD1 identical over 7 bases. This TCR was recovered from a human donor in a cohort sampled during active COVID-19. The sequenced sample was peripheral blood. The CDR3 nucleotides read TGTGCCAGCAGCACCTACAGGGGATTGAACACTGAAGCTTTCTTT. Translated, it gives CASSTYRGLNTEAFF. The variable domain in full, with the rest retrieved from reference TRBV5-4 and TRBJ1-1, is ETGVTQSPTHLIKTRGQQVTLRCSSQSGHNTVSWYQQALGQGPQFIFQYYREEENGRGNFPPRFSGLQFPNYSSELNVNALELDDSALYLCASSTYRGLNTEAFFGQGTRLTVV.